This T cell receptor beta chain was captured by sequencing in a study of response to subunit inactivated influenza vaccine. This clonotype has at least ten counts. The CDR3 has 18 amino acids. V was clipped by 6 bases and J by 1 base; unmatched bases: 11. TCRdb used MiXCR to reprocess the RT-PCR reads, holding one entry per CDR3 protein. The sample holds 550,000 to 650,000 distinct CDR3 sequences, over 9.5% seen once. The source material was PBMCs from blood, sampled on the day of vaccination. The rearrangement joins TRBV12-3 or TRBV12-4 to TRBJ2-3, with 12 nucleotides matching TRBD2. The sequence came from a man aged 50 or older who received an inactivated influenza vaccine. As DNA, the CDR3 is TGTGCCAGCAGCCCACTAGCGGGAGGCCTTCTCGGCACAGATACGCAGTATTTT. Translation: CASSPLAGGLLGTDTQYF.